This T cell receptor (beta chain) appears in the sequencing data of a study of beta chain features in type 1 diabetes. Findings of the study overall: There was a moderate but significant shortening of TCRB CDR3s in all four CD4+ subsets of Type 1 diabetes patients. Healthy donors had naive, central memory and Treg TCRB repertoires that appeared less similar than those seen among patients. Short templates might get an advantage during PCR, and this would be equal in patients and controls.

The isolated RNA, all of it, was reverse transcribed, so expressed TCRB transcripts were what got sequenced. Here immunoSEQ multiplex PCR was the method, and the copy in TCRdb shows in-frame clones only, minus some. The table lists about 660,000 clones, around 15% of them singletons. This clone was recorded a few times. Its antigen is as yet unknown. CD45RO/CCR7/CD25/CD127/CD95/CD27 sorting isolated CD4+ naive, central memory, regulatory and stem cell-like memory cells. Purity exceeding 95% was reached by all sorted populations. The CDR3 is 14 amino acids. Germline CDR1 and CDR2: SGHRS and YFSETQ. Trimming removed 4 bases from V and 1 base from J; junction bases left unmatched: 4.

The rearrangement joins TRBV5-1 to TRBJ2-5, with 7 bases lining up with TRBD1. The sequencing input was naive CD4+ T cells from blood. The source is a man between 18 and 35 years old with type 1 diabetes. CDR3 loop: CASSKGTVQETQYF. The DNA of the CDR3 is TGCGCCAGCAGCAAGGGGACAGTCCAAGAGACCCAGTACTTC.